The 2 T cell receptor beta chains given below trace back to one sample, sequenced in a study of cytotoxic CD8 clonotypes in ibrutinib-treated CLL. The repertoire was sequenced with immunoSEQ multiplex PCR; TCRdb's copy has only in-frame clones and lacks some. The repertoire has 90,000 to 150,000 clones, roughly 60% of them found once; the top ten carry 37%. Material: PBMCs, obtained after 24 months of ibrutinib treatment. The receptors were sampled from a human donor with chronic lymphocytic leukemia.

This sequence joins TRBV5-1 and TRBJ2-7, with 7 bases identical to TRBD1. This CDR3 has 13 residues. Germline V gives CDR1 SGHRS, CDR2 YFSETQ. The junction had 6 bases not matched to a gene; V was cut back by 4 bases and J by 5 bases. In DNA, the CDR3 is TGCGCCAGCAGCCCCTCGACAGGGAACGAGCAGTACTTC. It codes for CASSPSTGNEQYF.

The CDR3 DNA reads as TGTGCCAGCAGCTCAGGGACAGGTAGAAAGGGGGAGCTGTTTTTT. Encoded protein: CASSSGTGRKGELFF. The chain combines TRBV7-2 with TRBJ2-2, with TRBD1 identical over 8 bases. CDR3 length equals 15 residues. Trimming at V came to 4 bases and at J to 8 bases, leaving 9 bases not matched to a gene. Per the germline V gene, CDR1 is SGHTA and CDR2 is FQGNSA.